The entry below gives a single T cell receptor (beta chain) sequence along with its context. The data were obtained in a study of T cell changes during pregnancy in multiple sclerosis. CDR1 is MNHEY and CDR2 is SMNVEV in the germline V gene (reference sequence). Trimming at V came to 5 bases and at J to 6 bases, leaving 14 bases not matched to a gene. This CDR3 region has 16 residues. Generated by immunoSEQ multiplex PCR, the TCRdb table keeps only in-frame clones and is missing some. The profile shows approximately 90,000 clones, just under 95% of them singletons. The TCR sequence derives from a female donor with multiple sclerosis, enrolled in a pregnancy study. The rearrangement links TRBV27 to TRBJ1-1, with 8 bases matching TRBD1. The material was peripheral blood, obtained in the third trimester of pregnancy. DNA for the CDR3: TGTGCCAGCAGTCCACGAGGGCAGGGGGCGTACCCTGAAGCTTTCTTT. This sequence encodes CASSPRGQGAYPEAFF.